One T cell receptor (beta chain) is described in this entry. The antigen remains unidentified. Generated by immunoSEQ multiplex PCR, the TCRdb table keeps only in-frame clones and is missing some. The data contain about 530,000 clones, about 96% of them singletons. Every contributor of samples was a Caucasian grown-up residing in Nashville, Tennessee. These data come from a study of shared clonotypes between healthy human individuals. Study background: Donor composition was two women and a few men, aged 18 to 49.

General study results and limits: Naive subsets generally had larger estimated richness than memory subsets. In a few donors, around 5% of naive CD4 clonotypes appeared in common.

The sample comprised naive CD4+ T cells sorted from blood. Subset of the sample: CD45RA+ positively selected. This clonotype originated in a woman in her 30s in good health.

The CDR3 protein is CASSFGQTRTEYEQYF. In nucleotides, the CDR3 is TGTGCCAGCAGCTTCGGGCAAACACGGACAGAATACGAGCAGTACTTC. The chain couples TRBV7-9 to TRBJ2-7; weak D call: TRBD1 (6 bases). V lost 3 bases and J lost 4, with 19 bases in between. The V gene's germline CDR1 is SEHNR and CDR2 FQNEAQ (reference sequence). There are 16 residues in the CDR3.